The clone carrying this TCR beta chain was detected only once. Germline CDR1 reads SGHVS; CDR2 reads FQNEAQ. Trimming removed 5 bases at V and 2 bases at J, with 22 bases between. This CDR3 is 19 amino acids long. TCRdb's table, derived via immunoSEQ multiplex PCR, lists solely in-frame clones and lacks some. The profile shows tens of thousands of clones, around 94% of them singletons. These data are taken from a study of T cell changes during pregnancy in multiple sclerosis. This receptor was obtained from a female donor with multiple sclerosis, enrolled in a pregnancy study. The chain recombines TRBV7-8 with TRBJ2-6, with D perhaps TRBD2 (6 bases). This material consisted of CD4+ T cells from peripheral blood mononuclear cells, taken after pregnancy. The DNA of the CDR3 is TGTGCCAGCAGCGCCCGACACGCTCCACGGGGGACTGGGGCCAACGTCCTGACTTTC. It is translated as CASSARHAPRGTGANVLTF.